Listed below are T cell receptor beta chains from one sample, sequenced in a study of patients and donors after allogeneic stem cell transplantation. A single record per CDR3 protein comes from TCRdb applying MiXCR to the RT-PCR reads. The sample lists approximately 250,000 distinct CDR3 sequences; roughly an eighth were seen once. The sequencing input was blood, either unsorted or a sorted T cell fraction (not recorded which). These receptors came from a human donor who was either an allogeneic HSCT recipient or a stem cell or donor lymphocyte infusion donor (not recorded which). It is not recorded whose cells these are; they may come from a transplant donor. The CDR3 runs from the conserved cysteine through the conserved F or W. Each record gives: D gene, J gene, V gene, clone size, CDR3 protein, CDR3 DNA. The D gene is left open where the match is weak. Size is stated for part of the rows, as once, few or many counts, or as a class when the clone is expanded.

TRBD1,TRBJ1-1,TRBV5-6,NA,CASNPQGASRRAFF,TGTGCCAGCAACCCACAGGGGGCTAGCAGACGAGCTTTCTTT
TRBD1,TRBJ1-5,TRBV6-2/TRBV6-3,few,CASSWTGNQPQHF,TGTGCCAGCAGTTGGACAGGGAATCAGCCCCAGCATTTT
NA,TRBJ1-5,TRBV6-6,many,CASSTGQPQHF,TGTGCCAGCAGTACAGGTCAGCCCCAGCATTTT
TRBD1,TRBJ1-2,TRBV12-3/TRBV12-4,NA,CASNPLTGVGYGYTF,TGTGCCAGCAACCCCCTGACAGGGGTTGGCTATGGCTACACCTTC
NA,TRBJ2-2,TRBV11-2,many,CASSLPRASVQSNTGELFF,TGTGCCAGCAGCTTACCTAGGGCTAGCGTACAATCGAACACCGGGGAGCTGTTTTTT
TRBD2,TRBJ2-3,TRBV10-3,few,CAIRTGLAGSGGTDTQYF,TGTGCCATTCGGACGGGACTAGCGGGATCGGGCGGCACAGATACGCAGTATTTT
NA,TRBJ1-1,TRBV19,many,CASSIKGDTEAFF,TGTGCCAGTAGTATCAAAGGGGACACTGAAGCTTTCTTT
NA,TRBJ1-5,TRBV7-8,many,CASSLGLQGFANQPQHF,TGTGCCAGCAGCTTAGGTCTGCAAGGTTTTGCCAATCAGCCCCAGCATTTT
NA,TRBJ1-1,TRBV12-3/TRBV12-4,few,CASGRPGHTEAFF,TGTGCCAGCGGACGGCCCGGGCACACTGAAGCTTTCTTT
NA,TRBJ1-5,TRBV27,NA,CASSRTPSNQPQHF,TGTGCCAGCAGTCGGACACCTAGCAATCAGCCCCAGCATTTT
NA,TRBJ2-7,TRBV13,few,CASTSRPGEQYF,TGTGCCAGCACGTCCAGGCCGGGCGAGCAGTACTTC
NA,TRBJ2-5,TRBV2,many,CASGPEPPYNQETQYF,TGTGCCAGCGGACCCGAACCCCCCTATAATCAAGAGACCCAGTACTTC
NA,TRBJ2-3,TRBV5-1,many,CASSPPSDTQYF,TGCGCCAGCAGCCCCCCTTCCGATACGCAGTATTTT
NA,TRBJ2-7,TRBV3-1,NA,CASSQGGTDYEQYF,TGTGCCAGCAGCCAAGGGGGGACCGACTACGAGCAGTACTTC
NA,TRBJ2-1,TRBV24-1,many,CATPPQSSYNEQFF,TGTGCCACTCCACCACAGAGCTCCTACAATGAGCAGTTCTTC